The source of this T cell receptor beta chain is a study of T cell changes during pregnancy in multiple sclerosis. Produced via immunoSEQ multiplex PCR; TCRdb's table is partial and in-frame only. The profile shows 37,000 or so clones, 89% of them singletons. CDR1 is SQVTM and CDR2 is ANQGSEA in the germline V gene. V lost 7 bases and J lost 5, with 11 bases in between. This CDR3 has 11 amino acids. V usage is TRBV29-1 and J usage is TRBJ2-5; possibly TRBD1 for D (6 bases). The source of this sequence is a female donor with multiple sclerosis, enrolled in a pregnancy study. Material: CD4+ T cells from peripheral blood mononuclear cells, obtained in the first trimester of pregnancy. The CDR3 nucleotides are TGCAGCGCCACAGGGCTGGAGACCCAGTACTTC. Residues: CSATGLETQYF.